Included here is one T cell receptor beta chain sequence, with context. V was clipped by 1 base and J by 2 bases, with 12 bases between them. Germline CDR1 is SGHTA and CDR2 is FQGNSA. The CDR3 is made up of 16 amino acids. This specimen comes from a study of long-term antiretroviral therapy in people with HIV. Sequencing used immunoSEQ v3.0 at survey level. The protocol was immunoSEQ multiplex PCR, while the TCRdb copy is restricted to in-frame clones and leaves out a portion. The sample holds about 8,800 clones, under 85% seen once. The sample was unsorted PBMCs, taken 1.8 years before starting antiretroviral therapy. This receptor was identified in a man aged 35 to 55 with HIV. The gene calls are TRBV7-2 and TRBJ1-3, with D possibly matching TRBD1 (5 bases). The CDR3 region has the DNA TGTGCCAGCAGCTTAGGGCGGCAGGGTACTGGAAACACCATATATTTT. Protein product: CASSLGRQGTGNTIYF.